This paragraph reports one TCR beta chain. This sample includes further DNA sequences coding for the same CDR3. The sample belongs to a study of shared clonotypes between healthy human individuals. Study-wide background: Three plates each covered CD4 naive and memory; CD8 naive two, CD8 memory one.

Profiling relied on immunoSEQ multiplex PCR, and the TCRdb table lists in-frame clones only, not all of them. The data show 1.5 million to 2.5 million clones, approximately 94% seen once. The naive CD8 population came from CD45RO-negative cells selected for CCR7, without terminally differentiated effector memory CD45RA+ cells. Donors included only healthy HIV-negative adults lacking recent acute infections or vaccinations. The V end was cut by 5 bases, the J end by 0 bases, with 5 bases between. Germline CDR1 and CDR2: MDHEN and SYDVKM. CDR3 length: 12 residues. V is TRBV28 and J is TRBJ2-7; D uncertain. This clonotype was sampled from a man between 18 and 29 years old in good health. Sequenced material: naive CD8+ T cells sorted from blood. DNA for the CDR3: TGTGCCAGCAGTCCCCGCTCCTACGAGCAGTACTTC. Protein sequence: CASSPRSYEQYF. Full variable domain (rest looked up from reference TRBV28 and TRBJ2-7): DVKVTQSSRYLVKRTGEKVFLECVQDMDHENMFWYRQDPGLGLRLIYFSYDVKMKEKGDIPEGYSVSREKKERFSLILESASTNQTSMYLCASSPRSYEQYFGPGTRLTVT.